These T cell receptor beta chains were read from a single sample in a study of blood T cell repertoires in COVID-19. Assay: immunoSEQ multiplex PCR; the TCRdb copy retains only in-frame clones and omits some. The sample gives approximately 100,000 clones, 60% to 85% of which show up once; 4% to 5.5% is in the top ten. What was sequenced was peripheral blood. The receptor set was obtained from a human donor in a cohort sampled during active or convalescent COVID-19. Each CDR3 is given with its conserved first and last residue. The D gene is left open where the match is weak. Only some rows state a clone size, as once, few, many or a class for expanded clones.

TRBJ2-7,TRBD1,-,TRBV7-9,TGTGCCAGCCAACCCCGGGGCAGTGGACAGGTGTCCTACGAGCAGTACTTC,CASQPRGSGQVSYEQYF
TRBJ1-1,-,few,TRBV3-1/TRBV3-2,TGTGCCAGTAGGGGGGGCACTGAAGCTTTCTTT,CASRGGTEAFF
TRBJ2-7,TRBD1,-,TRBV6-5,TGTGCCAGCATGTACGGGACAGGGTTCACCGAGCAGTACTTC,CASMYGTGFTEQYF
TRBJ1-2,-,-,TRBV6-1,TGTGCCAGCAGTGAAATCTTCGGTCCGGGAGGCGGCTATGGCTACACCTTC,CASSEIFGPGGGYGYTF
TRBJ2-1,TRBD2,-,TRBV11-2,TGTGCCAGCAGCTCACTAGCGGGACGTAATGAGCAGTTCTTC,CASSSLAGRNEQFF
TRBJ2-1,TRBD2,-,TRBV7-7,TGTGCTAGCAGCTTTTTAGCGGGAGAAGTCTACAATGAGCAGTTCTTC,CASSFLAGEVYNEQFF
TRBJ1-4,-,-,TRBV14,TGTGCCAGCAGCCAGGGCCGCGAAAAACTGTTTTTT,CASSQGREKLFF
TRBJ2-5,TRBD2,once,TRBV3-1/TRBV3-2,TGTGCCAGTACTAGCGGGAGGCGACCGGAGACCCAGTACTTC,CASTSGRRPETQYF
TRBJ1-6,TRBD1,-,TRBV25-1,TGTGCCAGCAGTGACCGTCGACAGGGGTGGAATTCACCCCTCCACTTT,CASSDRRQGWNSPLHF
TRBJ1-5,-,-,TRBV24-1,TGTGCCACCAGTGATTTCTCAGGGGAACCCCAGCATTTT,CATSDFSGEPQHF
TRBJ1-2,-,-,TRBV3-1/TRBV3-2,TGTGCCAGCAGCCAAGTTTACAGTAACGCTAACTATGGCTACACCTTC,CASSQVYSNANYGYTF
TRBJ2-7,TRBD2,-,TRBV5-6,TGTGCCAGCAGCTTGGAAGGACTAGCGTACTACGAGCAGTACTTC,CASSLEGLAYYEQYF
TRBJ2-7,TRBD2,-,TRBV19,TGTGCCAGTAGATTACTAGCGGGAGATGGGAACGAGCAGTACTTC,CASRLLAGDGNEQYF
TRBJ1-5,TRBD1,-,TRBV5-8,TGTGCCAGCAGCCCTTCCGGGACAGGGTTTGGGCAGCCCCAGCATTTT,CASSPSGTGFGQPQHF
TRBJ2-1,-,-,TRBV27,TGTGCCAGCAGAAAATGGGGTCTAGGGAGCTCCTACAATGAGCAGTTCTTC,CASRKWGLGSSYNEQFF
TRBJ2-7,-,-,TRBV29-1,TGCAGCGTTGACTTCAGGGACTCCTACGAGCAGTACTTC,CSVDFRDSYEQYF
TRBJ2-7,TRBD2,-,TRBV20-1,TGCAGTGCTAGTTCGGGGGGAAAGTTCGCCTACGAGCAGTACTTC,CSASSGGKFAYEQYF
TRBJ1-2,TRBD1,-,TRBV7-2,TGTGCCAGCAGTCGTATACAGGGGTATGGCTACACCTTC,CASSRIQGYGYTF
TRBJ1-3,-,-,TRBV6-5,TGTGCCAGCAGTCAGGTGGTTGGAAACACCATATATTTT,CASSQVVGNTIYF
TRBJ2-1,-,few,TRBV9,TGTGCCAGCAGCGTAAGACCCAGCGGACCCTACAATGAGCAGTTCTTC,CASSVRPSGPYNEQFF
TRBJ2-5,TRBD2,-,TRBV7-8,TGTGCCAGCAGCTCACACGCTAGCGGGGGTTTCGAAGAGACCCAGTACTTC,CASSSHASGGFEETQYF
TRBJ2-7,-,-,TRBV28,TGTGCCAGCAGTTCCCCTCCGTGGGGAGACGAGCAGTACTTC,CASSSPPWGDEQYF
TRBJ2-5,TRBD2,-,TRBV6-2/TRBV6-3,TGTGCCAGCAGCTTCGGACTAGCGGGAGATCAAGGGACCCAGTACTTC,CASSFGLAGDQGTQYF
TRBJ1-5,TRBD1,-,TRBV9,TGTGCCAGCAGCGTAGCGGGACAGGATTATCAGCCCCAGCATTTT,CASSVAGQDYQPQHF
TRBJ2-7,-,-,TRBV4-1,TGCGCCAGCAGCCAAGATTGGGGGGGCCGTAGCTCCTACGAGCAGTACTTC,CASSQDWGGRSSYEQYF
TRBJ2-5,TRBD1,-,TRBV2,TGTGCCAGCAGCGCCGGGACAGGGCACCAAGAGACCCAGTACTTC,CASSAGTGHQETQYF
TRBJ2-1,TRBD2,-,TRBV30,TGTGCCTGGAGTGTTCCGGGACTAGGGACACAGTTCTTC,CAWSVPGLGTQFF
TRBJ1-5,TRBD1,-,TRBV20-1,TGCAGTGCTTCAGGGGGTCAGCCCCAGCATTTT,CSASGGQPQHF
TRBJ1-6,-,-,TRBV27,TGTGCCAGCAGCTCGGGACTGAGAAATTCACCCCTCCACTTT,CASSSGLRNSPLHF
TRBJ2-7,TRBD1,-,TRBV5-1,TGCGCCAGCAGCTTGAATCCAGGGGGCGCATACGAGCAGTACTTC,CASSLNPGGAYEQYF
TRBJ1-2,-,-,TRBV29-1,TGCAGCGTGGAGAAGGATTTTTGGTTCTTATTC,CSVEKDFWFLF
TRBJ1-2,-,-,TRBV9,TGTGCCAGCAGCGTAGCTGAGGTGGGGGGTCGCGGCTATGGCTACACCTTC,CASSVAEVGGRGYGYTF
TRBJ1-5,-,-,TRBV6-2/TRBV6-3,TGTGCCAGCAGCCCTACGACCGGGTCGTATAGCAATCAGCCCCAGCATTTT,CASSPTTGSYSNQPQHF
TRBJ2-1,TRBD2,-,TRBV10-2,TGCGCCAGCAGTGAGAGGAAACTAGCGGTCTCCTACAATGAGCAGTTCTTC,CASSERKLAVSYNEQFF
TRBJ2-4,TRBD2,once,TRBV10-3,TGTGCCATCAGTGAGTCCGGGGGGGTAGCCAAAAACATTCAGTACTTC,CAISESGGVAKNIQYF
TRBJ1-6,TRBD1,-,TRBV20-1,TGCAGTGCTAGTGAACAGGGGGTTAATTCACCCCTCCACTTT,CSASEQGVNSPLHF
TRBJ2-1,TRBD1,-,TRBV7-3,TGTGCCAGCAGCGCCGGGACAGTACCTAATGAGCAGTTCTTC,CASSAGTVPNEQFF
TRBJ2-3,TRBD2,-,TRBV29-1,TGCAGCACCCAAGGGTTAGCGGGAGCGTCAGATACGCAGTATTTT,CSTQGLAGASDTQYF
TRBJ1-3,-,-,TRBV4-2,TGTGCCAGCAGCCAAATGGTACAGGCAATCTCTGGAAACACCATATATTTT,CASSQMVQAISGNTIYF
TRBJ1-1,-,-,TRBV2,TGTGCCAGCAGGTTGACAGTTATGAACACTGAAGCTTTCTTT,CASRLTVMNTEAFF
TRBJ2-1,-,-,TRBV9,TGTGCCAGCAGCTCTCTCCCAGGAGGGTCCTACAATGAGCAGTTCTTC,CASSSLPGGSYNEQFF
TRBJ2-2,-,-,TRBV5-1,TGCGCCAGCAGCTTCACAGGGACGGACACCGGGGAGCTGTTTTTT,CASSFTGTDTGELFF
TRBJ2-7,TRBD2,-,TRBV2,TGTGCCAGCAGTGAAATGACTAGCGGGGCTTTCGAGCAGTACTTC,CASSEMTSGAFEQYF
TRBJ2-5,-,-,TRBV6-5,TGTGCCAGCAGCACCCACGAGGAGGGCCAAGAGACCCAGTACTTC,CASSTHEEGQETQYF
TRBJ2-7,TRBD2,-,TRBV19,TGTGCCAGTAGTATGCTGGCGGGGGGCCACTACGAGCAGTACTTC,CASSMLAGGHYEQYF
TRBJ2-3,-,-,TRBV7-3,TGTGCCAGCAGCTTAGTTGCGGGCCGCACAGATACGCAGTATTTT,CASSLVAGRTDTQYF
TRBJ2-1,-,-,TRBV6-2/TRBV6-3,TGTGCCAGCAGCTTGACTAGACATGAGCAGTTCTTC,CASSLTRHEQFF
TRBJ2-1,-,-,TRBV28,TGTGCCAGCAGTTTATGGGTCCCTGGGGCGGCCTCCTACAATGAGCAGTTCTTC,CASSLWVPGAASYNEQFF
TRBJ2-5,-,-,TRBV28,TGTGCCAGCAGCCACAATGGGCTAGCTGGGGAGACCCAGTACTTC,CASSHNGLAGETQYF
TRBJ1-1,-,-,TRBV18,TGTGCCAGCTCACCAACGACAGGCGTCACTGAAGCTTTCTTT,CASSPTTGVTEAFF
TRBJ1-1,-,-,TRBV5-1,TGCGCCAGCAGCTTGGTTCAGGGAATGGGTACTGAAGCTTTCTTT,CASSLVQGMGTEAFF
TRBJ1-6,-,-,TRBV6-5,TGTGCCAGCAGTTACCTGACTAATCGGAATTCACCCCTCCACTTT,CASSYLTNRNSPLHF
TRBJ2-1,-,few,TRBV7-3,TGTGCCAGCAGCTTAAGTGCGGCACGGTACAATGAGCAGTTCTTC,CASSLSAARYNEQFF
TRBJ2-5,TRBD2,-,TRBV24-1,TGTGCCACCAGTGACGGCGGGGGGGCGGAGACCCAGTACTTC,CATSDGGGAETQYF
TRBJ2-4,TRBD2,-,TRBV28,TGTGCCAGCAGTCCGCCTAGCGGGAGGGCCCAGGCACTTGCCAAAAACATTCAGTACTTC,CASSPPSGRAQALAKNIQYF
TRBJ2-1,-,-,TRBV12-5,TGTGCTAGTGGCCTCGGACTCGCGCGCTACAATGAGCAGTTCTTC,CASGLGLARYNEQFF
TRBJ1-5,TRBD1,-,TRBV6-6,TGTGCCAGCAGTTACTCGGGACAGGGTGTCCAGCCCCAGCATTTT,CASSYSGQGVQPQHF
TRBJ1-6,-,-,TRBV19,TGTGCCAGTAGAGATCTACGATCACCCCTCCACTTT,CASRDLRSPLHF
TRBJ2-5,TRBD1,-,TRBV3-1/TRBV3-2,TGTGCCAGCAGCCAAGATATCGGACAGGGAGAAGAGACCCAGTACTTC,CASSQDIGQGEETQYF
TRBJ2-1,TRBD1,-,TRBV23-1,TGCGCCAGCAGTCTCCCGGACAGGCACGTGGATTATGAGCAGTTCTTC,CASSLPDRHVDYEQFF